Listed here are 20 T cell receptor beta chains from one sample, sequenced in a study of regulatory T cells in long-lasting Graves disease. Library construction for TCR beta used iRepertoire HTBI primers and Arm-PCR of CDR3 regions. MiXCR, applied by TCRdb to the multiplex PCR reads, yields one record per CDR3 protein. This table has some 370,000 distinct CDR3 sequences, approximately 10% appearing once. Time point: newly diagnosed GD, antithyroid drugs for less than 3 months. Making the TCR library involved RNA that had been extracted from PBMCs. The same data also contributed to another study, on T cells in Graves' hyperthyroidism and ophthalmopathy.

The sample in question was peripheral blood mononuclear cells (PBMCs), obtained at new diagnosis, from a patient treated with antithyroid drugs. These receptors originate from a young woman with Graves disease.

The rearrangement uses TRBV6-1 and TRBJ2-1, with D possibly matching TRBD2 (5 bases). Germline CDR1 and CDR2: MNHNS and SASEGT. The CDR3 is made up of 20 amino acids. Trimming took off 8 bases at V and 0 bases at J, with 29 bases between the two ends. The CDR3 sequence is CASGLSYDRWRVPSYNEQFF. CDR3 DNA sequence: TGTGCCAGCGGACTCAGTTACGATCGTTGGCGGGTCCCCTCCTACAATGAGCAGTTCTTC.

This clonotype appeared many times. The chain combines TRBV15 with TRBJ2-2; 8 nucleotides line up with TRBD1. Trimming removed 9 bases from V and 1 base from J; junction bases left unmatched: 4. The CDR3 covers 14 residues. Germline V gene lookup returns CDR1 LNHNV and CDR2 YYDKDF (reference sequence). CDR3 region: CATRDRRNTGELFF. CDR3 in DNA: TGTGCCACAAGGGACAGGAGGAACACCGGGGAGCTGTTTTTT.

The chain combines TRBV15 with TRBJ1-4, with TRBD1 matching 8 bases. Germline CDR1 LNHNV, CDR2 YYDKDF (reference sequence). This CDR3 has 18 residues. V lost 3 bases and J lost 8; bases outside the gene matches: 17. CDR3 in DNA: TGTGCCACCAGCAGGGGAAGAAGGGGGGGCGCAGGGGGCGAAAAACTGTTTTTT. It is translated as CATSRGRRGGAGGEKLFF.

The J gene is TRBJ1-1, the V gene TRBV30; D gene unclear. Germline V gives CDR1 GTSNPN, CDR2 SVGIG (reference sequence). CDR3 length: 13 residues. Trimming pared 3 bases from V and 4 bases from J, leaving 12 bases between. The CDR3 sequence: CAWRGKLGTEAFF. Here the CDR3 DNA reads TGTGCCTGGAGGGGGAAATTGGGCACTGAAGCTTTCTTT.

This clonotype was observed a few times. One junction end does not reproduce the germline sequence, and a read error may be involved. This chain joins TRBV28 and TRBJ1-3; D gene ambiguous. This CDR3 has 14 amino acids. Germline CDR1 and CDR2: MDHEN and SYDVKM. The CDR3 DNA reads as TGTGCCAGCAAGTCTACCGGCTCTGGAGACACCATATATTTT. Protein sequence: CASKSTGSGDTIYF.

The genes are TRBV6-1 and TRBJ2-7; D might be TRBD1 or TRBD2, each matching 6 bases. V shed 7 bases and J shed 0 bases, with 13 bases lying between them. Germline values: CDR1 MNHNS, CDR2 SASEGT. The CDR3 is 14 amino acids. The CDR3 reads CASNRGHSSYEQYF. Here the CDR3 DNA reads TGTGCCAGCAATCGGGGGCATAGCTCCTACGAGCAGTACTTC.

In this sample, this clonotype turned up many times. This chain connects TRBV27 to TRBJ1-4, with D unresolved. There are 15 residues in the CDR3. V was trimmed by 2 bases and J by 5 bases, leaving 12 bases between them. Looked up from germline, CDR1 is MNHEY and CDR2 is SMNVEV (reference sequence). DNA for the CDR3: TGTGCCAGCAGTTTAGGAGGTCGCGTGAATGAAAAACTGTTTTTT. Residues: CASSLGGRVNEKLFF.

This clonotype was found many times. This chain connects TRBV6-5 to TRBJ1-5; 8 bases map to TRBD1. J gave up 0 bases and V 4 bases, and 5 bases lay outside the gene matches. CDR3 length: 16 amino acids. Germline V CDR1 and CDR2: MNHEY, SVGAGI. The CDR3 spells CASSWGQVYSNQPQHF. As DNA, the CDR3 is TGTGCCAGCAGTTGGGGACAGGTTTATAGCAATCAGCCCCAGCATTTT.

This clonotype showed up many times. The chain is built from TRBV7-9 and TRBJ1-1; 7 bases are shared with TRBD1. The CDR3 covers 15 residues. The germline CDR1 and CDR2 sequences are SEHNR and FQNEAQ (reference sequence). With 5 bases clipped from V and 1 base from J, the junction kept 7 bases outside the gene matches. CDR3 sequence: CASSRPTGTNTEAFF. CDR3 in DNA: TGTGCCAGCAGCCGTCCGACAGGGACGAACACTGAAGCTTTCTTT.

The chain combines TRBV5-4 with TRBJ1-2; weak D call: TRBD1 (6 bases). This CDR3 has 13 residues. The germline gives CDR1 SGHNT, CDR2 YYREEE (reference sequence). V lost 1 base and J lost 7, with 11 bases in between. CDR3 residues: CASSLSGVSGYTF. In DNA form, the CDR3 reads TGTGCCAGCAGCTTGTCAGGGGTCAGTGGCTACACCTTC.

This clonotype was counted ten times or more. The chain combines TRBV20-1 with TRBJ2-1; TRBD2 agrees at 9 bases. Germline values: CDR1 DFQATT, CDR2 SNEGSKA (reference sequence). V gave up 2 bases and J gave up 9 bases; unmatched junction bases: 8. The CDR3 is 14 residues long. The CDR3 nucleotides are TGCAGTGCTAGACTAGCGGGACCTTATGGTGAGCAGTTCTTC. Protein: CSARLAGPYGEQFF.

This clonotype was detected a few times. The rearrangement joins TRBV7-9 to TRBJ2-3, with D perhaps TRBD2 (7 bases). Germline V gives CDR1 SEHNR, CDR2 FQNEAQ (reference sequence). The CDR3 covers 14 residues. The V gene lost 8 bases and the J gene lost 4 bases, with 16 bases spanning the gap. The CDR3 nucleotides read TGTGCCAGCGCGCAAGGGGGGGGGCCAGATACGCAGTATTTT. Translation gives CASAQGGGPDTQYF.

This clonotype appeared many times. This rearrangement joins TRBV18 to TRBJ1-1, with D possibly being TRBD1 (5 bases). Looked up from germline, CDR1 is KGHSH and CDR2 is LQKENI. The V end was cut by 3 bases, the J end by 4 bases, with 15 bases between. The CDR3 covers 15 residues. CDR3 protein: CASSPPSLQGTEAFF. The CDR3 bases are TGTGCCAGCTCACCCCCCTCGCTGCAGGGCACTGAAGCTTTCTTT.

For this clonotype: A much more abundant neighbour one base away suggests this may be a read error. The CDR3 end shows no conserved phenylalanine or tryptophan, and so a read error is likely. The chain uses TRBV3-1 and TRBJ2-7; a weak D match, TRBD1 (5 bases). From germline, CDR1 is LGHDT and CDR2 YNNKEL (reference sequence). This CDR3 is 11 amino acids long. Trimming took off 7 bases at V and 6 bases at J, with 10 bases between the two ends. The CDR3 bases are TGTGCCAGCACCGGTAGGGGCGAGCAGTACCTC. Translating gives CASTGRGEQYL.

This clonotype was picked up many times. The V gene is TRBV27, the J gene TRBJ2-1; no firm D call. V was cut by 2 bases and J by 4 bases, with 9 bases left in between. Germline assignment: CDR1 MNHEY and CDR2 SMNVEV (reference sequence). The CDR3 contains 14 residues. The CDR3 is CASSLGSAYNEQFF. Written as DNA, the CDR3 is TGTGCCAGCAGTTTAGGGTCTGCTTACAATGAGCAGTTCTTC.

This clonotype was observed a few times. The chain is built from TRBV29-1 and TRBJ1-1; perhaps TRBD1 as D (5 bases). The CDR3 sequence is 15 residues long. The ends were cut back, 1 base at V and 4 bases at J, with 16 bases in the middle. CDR1 and CDR2 from the germline V gene are SQVTM and ANQGSEA. The CDR3 region has the DNA TGCAGCGTTGAAGGGATCAGGGTGGGGGGCACTGAAGCTTTCTTT. It is translated as CSVEGIRVGGTEAFF.

This clonotype was detected a few times. V gene TRBV4-1 combines with J gene TRBJ1-1; 7 nucleotides align to TRBD1. Per the germline V gene, CDR1 is MGHRA and CDR2 is YSYEKL. This CDR3 is 15 amino acids long. The ends lost 1 base at V and 4 bases at J; junction bases unmatched: 6. CDR3 nucleotide sequence: TGCGCCAGCAGCCAAGTTTTGGCAGGGGGCACTGAAGCTTTCTTT. It yields the protein CASSQVLAGGTEAFF.

Comment on this clonotype: A much bigger clone sits one base away, suggesting this may be a read error. V usage is TRBV28 and J usage is TRBJ2-1; D tentatively reads TRBD1 or TRBD2 (5 bases each). V lost 3 bases, J lost 1 base, and 10 bases lay in between. Germline V gene data show CDR1 as MDHEN and CDR2 as SYDVKM. This CDR3 has 15 amino acids. DNA of the CDR3: TGTGCCAGCAGTTTGGGACCTCCGTCCTACAATGAGCAGTTCTTC. It encodes CASSLGPPSYNEQFF.

This clonotype was observed at least ten times. The CDR3 protein is CASSFGATGTDTQYF. CDR3 in DNA: TGCGCCAGCAGCTTCGGGGCGACTGGCACAGATACGCAGTATTTT. The chain has TRBV5-1 and TRBJ2-3, with D perhaps being TRBD1 or TRBD2 (5 bases each). Germline V lookup: CDR1 SGHRS, CDR2 YFSETQ. V was pared by 2 bases and J by 1 base, with 11 bases between. The CDR3 runs 15 residues.

This clonotype has at least ten counts. The chain links TRBV20-1 to TRBJ1-4, with 7 bases lining up with TRBD1. Looked up from germline, CDR1 is DFQATT and CDR2 is SNEGSKA (reference sequence). The CDR3 spans 14 residues. J was trimmed by 5 bases and V by 1 base; bases with no gene match: 4. This CDR3 is CSARVDRLNEKLFF. The CDR3 coding sequence is TGCAGTGCTAGAGTGGACAGGTTAAATGAAAAACTGTTTTTT.